The 26 T cell receptor beta chains below all came from one sample that was sequenced in a study of blood T cell repertoires in COVID-19. Clones were read by immunoSEQ multiplex PCR, and TCRdb kept only the in-frame ones, dropping some. The sample contains about 120,000 clones, around four fifths of which appear only once. Sequencing was carried out using peripheral blood. The receptors were gathered from a human donor in a cohort sampled during active COVID-19.

V is TRBV2 and J is TRBJ2-1, with D possibly matching TRBD1 (6 bases). This CDR3 contains 15 residues. Germline-derived CDR1 and CDR2 are SNHLY and FYNNEI. Trimming stripped 7 bases from V and 0 bases from J, with 13 bases between. DNA for the CDR3: TGTGCCAGCAACGGGGACACTAGCTCCTACAATGAGCAGTTCTTC. Translation gives CASNGDTSSYNEQFF.

This chain connects TRBV5-1 to TRBJ2-1; TRBD2 is a possible D gene (5 bases). Germline assignment: CDR1 SGHRS and CDR2 YFSETQ. V was clipped by 7 bases and J by 5 bases, with 19 bases between them. CDR3 length equals 15 residues. This CDR3 is CASFPLAAADNEQFF. The DNA of the CDR3 is TGCGCCAGCTTCCCGCTAGCCGCGGCCGACAATGAGCAGTTCTTC.

This chain uses TRBV29-1 with TRBJ2-7, with 9 bases identical to TRBD1. Germline V gene lookup returns CDR1 SQVTM and CDR2 ANQGSEA. This CDR3 is built from 13 residues. V lost 6 bases and J lost 4; bases outside the gene matches: 7. The CDR3 loop reads CSVRDRVGYEQYF. CDR3 bases: TGCAGCGTCCGGGACAGGGTAGGATACGAGCAGTACTTC.

The chain recombines TRBV27 with TRBJ2-5, with TRBD2 matching over 9 bases. The germline V gene has CDR1 MNHEY and CDR2 SMNVEV (reference sequence). The CDR3 is 15 residues long. With 6 bases clipped from V and 4 bases from J, the junction kept 9 bases outside the gene matches. CDR3 DNA: TGTGCCAGCAGCCCTAGGGCGGGGGGGCCAGAGACCCAGTACTTC. Protein sequence: CASSPRAGGPETQYF.

The V and J genes are TRBV7-2 and TRBJ1-4, with a tentative D call TRBD1 (5 bases). CDR3 length: 15 amino acids. Germline loops: CDR1 SGHTA, CDR2 FQGNSA. The V gene lost 1 base and the J gene lost 13 bases, with 19 bases spanning the gap. CDR3 sequence: CASSLGQGISNGLFF. The CDR3 nucleotides are TGTGCCAGCAGCTTAGGGCAGGGCATATCCAATGGACTGTTTTTT.

V and J are TRBV5-1 and TRBJ1-1; weak D call: TRBD1 (5 bases). V lost 0 bases, J lost 4 bases, and 13 bases lay in between. The V gene's germline CDR1 is SGHRS and CDR2 YFSETQ. The CDR3 consists of 15 residues. CDR3 region: CASSLVRVDGTEAFF. The CDR3 coding sequence is TGCGCCAGCAGCTTGGTCAGGGTTGACGGCACTGAAGCTTTCTTT.

This clone appeared a few times. This chain joins TRBV6-2 or TRBV6-3 and TRBJ2-3, with 10 positions matching TRBD2. V lost 4 bases and J lost 1; bases outside the gene matches: 5. Per the germline V gene, CDR1 is MNHEY and CDR2 is SVGEGT. This CDR3 contains 16 residues. This chain's CDR3 is CASSWPSGGGTDTQYF. The CDR3 DNA reads as TGTGCCAGCAGTTGGCCGAGCGGGGGGGGCACAGATACGCAGTATTTT.

The rearrangement uses TRBV14 and TRBJ1-2; D gene uncertain. Germline values: CDR1 SGHDN, CDR2 FVKESK. V lost 4 bases to trimming and J lost 4 bases, with 10 bases between them. The CDR3 spans 13 residues. The CDR3 DNA sequence: TGTGCCAGCAGCCTAACAGTCTTCTATGGCTACACCTTC. It translates to CASSLTVFYGYTF.

This clone was counted once. The chain recombines TRBV6-2 or TRBV6-3 with TRBJ1-6; 7 positions match TRBD1. Germline V CDR1 and CDR2: MNHEY, SVGEGT. Unmatched junction bases numbered 5, after V lost 2 bases and J lost 7 bases. CDR3 size: 15 residues. As DNA, the CDR3 is TGTGCCAGCAGTTACCCCGACAGGGCCAATTCACCCCTCCACTTT. Translation: CASSYPDRANSPLHF.

This sequence joins TRBV4-2 and TRBJ2-1, with no clear D. The CDR3 runs 14 residues. Germline V gene data show CDR1 as LGHNA and CDR2 as YNFKEQ. Trimming removed 0 bases from V and 6 bases from J, with 9 bases in between. CDR3 residues: CASSQDRGSNEQFF. The DNA of the CDR3 is TGTGCCAGCAGCCAAGATCGAGGCAGCAATGAGCAGTTCTTC.

This sequence joins TRBV9 and TRBJ1-1, with 7 bases identical to TRBD1. Germline V CDR1 and CDR2: SGDLS, YYNGEE. This CDR3 has 14 amino acids. The J segment lost 1 base and the V segment lost 2 bases, leaving 2 bases of the junction unmatched. The CDR3 protein is CASSVGQENTEAFF. The DNA of the CDR3 is TGTGCCAGCAGCGTCGGACAGGAGAACACTGAAGCTTTCTTT. Full variable domain (missing parts from reference TRBV9 and TRBJ1-1): DSGVTQTPKHLITATGQRVTLRCSPRSGDLSVYWYQQSLDQGLQFLIQYYNGEERAKGNILERFSAQQFPDLHSELNLSSLELGDSALYFCASSVGQENTEAFFGQGTRLTVV.

This chain links TRBV5-8 with TRBJ1-6; TRBD1 aligns across 10 bases. The V gene end was trimmed by 3 bases and the J gene end by 9 bases; junction bases not matched to a gene: 6. The CDR3 runs 15 residues. Looked up from germline, CDR1 is SGHTS and CDR2 is YDEGEE. The DNA for the CDR3 is TGTGCCAGCAGCTCCCGGGACAGGGGTTTTTCACCCCTCCACTTT. It is translated as CASSSRDRGFSPLHF.

J is TRBJ2-3 and V is TRBV27; 7 bases match TRBD1. Losses at the gene ends were 0 bases for V and 4 bases for J; bases not matched to a gene: 4. This CDR3 region has 15 residues. The germline V gene encodes CDR1 MNHEY and CDR2 SMNVEV (reference sequence). The CDR3 loop is CASSLSGQVADTQYF. Here the CDR3 DNA reads TGTGCCAGCAGTTTATCTGGACAGGTCGCAGATACGCAGTATTTT.

The chain employs TRBV5-1 and TRBJ2-7, with 9 bases lining up with TRBD1. V dropped 3 bases and J dropped 3; count of bases not matched to a gene: 4. Germline assignment: CDR1 SGHRS and CDR2 YFSETQ. The CDR3 consists of 14 residues. The CDR3 loop is CASSWGQGVYEQYF. The CDR3 bases are TGCGCCAGCAGCTGGGGACAGGGAGTCTACGAGCAGTACTTC.

The table lists this clone with a few counts. One end of the junction is discordant with germline, which a read error may explain. The chain uses TRBV12-3 or TRBV12-4 and TRBJ2-7; 7 bases are shared with TRBD1. The CDR3 runs to 12 residues. CDR3 loop: CASTLQGIEQYF. Written as DNA, the CDR3 is TGTGCCAGCACTTTACAGGGGATTGAGCAGTACTTC.

This chain joins TRBV7-9 and TRBJ2-1, with 7 bases that match TRBD1. Germline V gene data show CDR1 as SEHNR and CDR2 as FQNEAQ (reference sequence). The CDR3 spans 15 residues. J was trimmed by 6 bases and V by 5 bases; bases with no gene match: 10. CDR3 sequence reads: CASSTRDSLPNEQFF. The CDR3 DNA follows: TGTGCCAGCAGCACCCGGGACAGCCTTCCCAATGAGCAGTTCTTC.

This sequence joins TRBV3-1 (or the pseudogene TRBV3-2) and TRBJ2-7; 7 nucleotides align to TRBD1. The CDR3 runs to 12 residues. Germline V gene lookup returns CDR1 LGHDT and CDR2 YNNKEL (reference sequence). The ends lost 5 bases at V and 7 bases at J; junction bases unmatched: 5. The CDR3 loop reads CASSGTVREQYF. The DNA for the CDR3 is TGTGCCAGCAGCGGGACAGTCCGGGAGCAGTACTTC.

This rearrangement joins TRBV18 to TRBJ2-1; 10 bases match TRBD2. J lost 2 bases, V lost 8 bases, and 3 bases had no gene match. CDR3 length: 14 amino acids. From germline, CDR1 is KGHSH and CDR2 LQKENI. In DNA, the CDR3 is TGTGCCAGCCAAAGCGGGGGGGCCTACAATGAGCAGTTCTTC. Translated: CASQSGGAYNEQFF. The entire variable domain, with the rest obtained from reference TRBV18 and TRBJ2-1, is as follows: NAGVMQNPRHLVRRRGQEARLRCSPMKGHSHVYWYRQLPEEGLKFMVYLQKENIIDESGMPKERFSAEFPKEGPSILRIQQVVRGDSAAYFCASQSGGAYNEQFFGPGTRLTVL.

This clone showed up just once. The chain has TRBV18 and TRBJ2-3; 8 bases match TRBD1. Per germline, CDR1 KGHSH and CDR2 LQKENI. After removal of 6 bases from V and 0 bases from J, the junction contained 14 bases not matched to a gene. The CDR3 is 18 amino acids. The CDR3 sequence is CASSFQGAGGNSTDTQYF. CDR3 DNA: TGTGCCAGCTCTTTCCAGGGGGCGGGCGGGAATAGCACAGATACGCAGTATTTT.

V usage is TRBV19 and J usage is TRBJ2-3; D is unclear. The length of the CDR3 is 13 residues. The germline gives CDR1 LNHDA, CDR2 SQIVND (reference sequence). V lost 5 bases and J 0 bases, leaving 6 bases between the germline ends. The CDR3 DNA reads TGTGCCAGTAGTGCCGGGAGCACAGATACGCAGTATTTT. Its protein product is CASSAGSTDTQYF.

V and J are TRBV3-1 (or the pseudogene TRBV3-2) and TRBJ1-4, with no clear D. The CDR3 spans 16 residues. V lost 4 bases, J lost 0 bases, and 12 bases lay in between. In germline, CDR1 is LGHDT, CDR2 YNNKEL (reference sequence). The CDR3 bases are TGTGCCAGCAGCCCCCATAGATCGTCAACTAATGAAAAACTGTTTTTT. It is translated as CASSPHRSSTNEKLFF.

J is TRBJ2-7 and V is TRBV11-2; possible D gene TRBD2, 5 bases. The CDR3 covers 15 residues. The V gene lost 5 bases and the J gene lost 2 bases, with 16 bases spanning the gap. Germline loops: CDR1 SGHAT, CDR2 FQNNGV. Here the CDR3 DNA reads TGTGCCAGCAGCCCCATAGGGAGCCGACCCTACGAGCAGTACTTC. It codes for CASSPIGSRPYEQYF.

The rearrangement links TRBV9 to TRBJ2-5; the match to TRBD1 covers 7 bases. J lost 4 bases, V lost 3 bases, and 6 bases had no gene match. The CDR3 is 14 residues long. Germline CDR1 SGDLS, CDR2 YYNGEE. CDR3 in amino acids: CASSADRVGETQYF. The CDR3 DNA reads as TGTGCCAGCAGCGCCGACAGGGTTGGAGAGACCCAGTACTTC.

The chain carries TRBV15 and TRBJ2-1; a weak D match, TRBD1 (6 bases). The CDR3 totals 18 residues. Germline V gene sequence: CDR1 LNHNV, CDR2 YYDKDF (reference sequence). Trimming took off 1 base at V and 8 bases at J, with 24 bases between the two ends. CDR3 nucleotides: TGTGCCACCAGCAGAGGACCCGATACAGGGCGGGTGACCGATGAGCAGTTCTTC. It specifies CATSRGPDTGRVTDEQFF.

The J gene is TRBJ2-3, the V gene TRBV14, with TRBD2 matching 7 bases. Germline assignment: CDR1 SGHDN and CDR2 FVKESK. After removal of 3 bases from V and 2 bases from J, the junction contained 5 bases not matched to a gene. The CDR3 runs 15 residues. CDR3 residues: CASSHSGDTTDTQYF. As DNA, the CDR3 is TGTGCCAGCAGCCACAGCGGGGATACCACAGATACGCAGTATTTT.

This clone is a singleton in its sample. The V and J genes are TRBV5-1 and TRBJ1-2, with D maybe TRBD1 (6 bases). The CDR3 spans 16 residues. From germline, CDR1 is SGHRS and CDR2 YFSETQ. V dropped 4 bases and J dropped 3 bases, with 19 bases sitting between them. CDR3 sequence (DNA): TGCGCCAGCAGCAAGGCCGGCGGGGGCCCTGACTATGGCTACACCTTC. This gives the protein CASSKAGGGPDYGYTF. The full variable domain, in which reference TRBV5-1 and TRBJ1-2 provide the parts outside the CDR3, is KAGVTQTPRYLIKTRGQQVTLSCSPISGHRSVSWYQQTPGQGLQFLFEYFSETQRNKGNFPGRFSGRQFSNSRSEMNVSTLELGDSALYLCASSKAGGGPDYGYTFGSGTRLTVV.